This TCR beta chain comes out of a study of OX40 agonist ivuxolimab in advanced cancers. For the study in its entirety: Ivuxolimab was an agonistic, fully human IgG2 monoclonal antibody directed against OX40 (CD134), a costimulatory receptor. The paper reports the monotherapy dose-escalation portion (N ≈ 50 patients) of the phase I ivuxolimab trial. Among the roughly 50 dose-escalation patients, some 20 had hepatocellular carcinoma, 15 or so melanoma, 9 renal cell carcinoma and 9 head and neck cancer. Three dose-escalation patients achieved partial responses, one with hepatocellular carcinoma and two with cutaneous melanoma. Peripheral TCRbeta sequencing was intended to test whether TCR sequence diversity was altered and clonal T-cell expansion was caused by ivuxolimab. Prior anti-PD-1, anti-PD-L1 or anti-CTLA-4 therapy was permitted, and checkpoint inhibitors had been received by 30% to 40% of dose-escalation patients. Intravenous ivuxolimab was administered to patients every 2 weeks at six dose levels: 0.01, 0.1, 0.3, 1.5, 3 and 10 mg/kg. In the dose-escalation cohort, 75% to 90% of patients were male, and the mean age was 60 years with a range of roughly 20 to 80.

The CDR1 and CDR2 encoded by the germline V gene are KGHSH and LQKENI. Trimming at the junction amounts to 4 bases on V and 2 bases on J, and the germline ends lie 7 bases apart. The CDR3 spans 13 residues, from the cysteine through the phenylalanine. Only the CDR3 region is kept as DNA, spanning 39 bases read in frame from base 1. Summary of the overall study and its limitations: In the 0.1-3.0 mg/kg groups, partial responders had among the lowest normalized peripheral clonal expansion, particularly in CD8+ T cells. At doses of 0.1 to 3.0 mg/kg, clonal expansion of both CD4+ and CD8+ T cells in blood was seen between baseline and week 6. After ivuxolimab, CD8+ T cells had more expanded clones than CD4+ T cells on average. Low levels of normalized T-cell clonal expansion were also seen in some patients who did not respond. Antigen specificity was not determined for the clonally expanded peripheral T cells.

Patients with autoimmune disease history or receiving systemic immunosuppression were excluded from the trial. Peripheral blood for TCR sequencing was collected from all dose cohorts at baseline, on cycle 4 day 1, and on cycle 7 day 1. Samples were obtained from an open-label, multicenter, first-in-human phase I dose-escalation trial of ivuxolimab. Adults with locally advanced or metastatic melanoma, renal cell, hepatocellular, or head and neck squamous cell carcinoma were enrolled in the trial. Before TCR sequencing, CD4+ T cells and CD8+ T cells from peripheral blood were sorted into separate populations. A note on this clone: It lacks a known antigen. The input lacks base qualities; no much larger clone sits a single base away.

For sequencing of the TCRbeta CDR3 region, genomic DNA was extracted from the sorted cells. The immunoSEQ Assay was used for sequencing of TCRbeta CDR3 regions. TCRdb re-hosts the immuneACCESS table, in-frame sequences only. Its copies lack some clones; in the studies checked, an unresolved V gene accounts for under half of them, and the cause for the rest is not known. The table for this sample lists over 95,000 clones; 70% to 90% of them were counted only once. The ten most abundant clones make up just under 0.8% of the sample. This TCR was recovered from an adult with an advanced solid tumor such as melanoma, head and neck, liver or kidney cancer. The sample here was CD4+ or CD8+ T cells sorted from blood, taken in a trial of the OX40 agonist ivuxolimab. This receptor chain uses TRBV18 and TRBJ2-3; no D gene is confidently identified. The DNA reads as follows: TGTGCCAGCTCACGTTCCAACACAGATACGCAGTATTTT. Translation gives CASSRSNTDTQYF.